This T cell receptor beta chain was identified during a study of blood T cell repertoires in COVID-19. Repertoires were generated with immunoSEQ multiplex PCR, while TCRdb's copy carries only in-frame clones and drops some. The table includes about 140,000 clones, about four fifths detected once. V lost 11 bases to trimming and J lost 3 bases; unmatched junction nucleotides: 7. Per germline, CDR1 LNHDA and CDR2 SQIVND (reference sequence). The CDR3 extends over 13 amino acids. The specimen sequenced was PBMCs or T cells enriched from blood (not recorded which). The sequence came from a woman between 18 and 29 years old who had been exposed to COVID-19. The V gene is TRBV19, the J gene TRBJ2-7, with 10 nucleotides matching TRBD2. The chain's CDR3 is CALPLAGDYEQYF. The DNA for the CDR3 is TGTGCCCTACCCCTAGCGGGGGACTACGAGCAGTACTTC.